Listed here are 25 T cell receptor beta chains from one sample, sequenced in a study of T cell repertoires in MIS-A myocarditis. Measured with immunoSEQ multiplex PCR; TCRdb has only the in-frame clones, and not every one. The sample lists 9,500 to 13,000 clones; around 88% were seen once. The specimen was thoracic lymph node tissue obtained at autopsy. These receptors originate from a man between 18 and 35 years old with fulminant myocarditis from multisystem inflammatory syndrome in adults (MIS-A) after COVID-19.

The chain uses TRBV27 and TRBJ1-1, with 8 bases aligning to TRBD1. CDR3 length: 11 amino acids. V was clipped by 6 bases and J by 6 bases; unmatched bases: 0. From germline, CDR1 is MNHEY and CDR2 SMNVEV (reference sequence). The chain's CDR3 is CASRDRAEAFF. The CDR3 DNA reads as TGTGCCAGCAGGGACAGGGCTGAAGCTTTCTTT.

The CDR3 loop reads CASRPRLAGIRETQYF. The CDR3 nucleotides are TGTGCCAGCAGGCCCCGACTAGCGGGGATACGGGAGACCCAGTACTTC. The V and J genes are TRBV3-1 (or the pseudogene TRBV3-2) and TRBJ2-5; 11 nucleotides align to TRBD2. The V segment lost 6 bases and the J segment 5 bases; nucleotides outside the gene matches: 11. The germline gives CDR1 LGHDT, CDR2 YNNKEL (reference sequence). The CDR3 loop spans 16 amino acids.

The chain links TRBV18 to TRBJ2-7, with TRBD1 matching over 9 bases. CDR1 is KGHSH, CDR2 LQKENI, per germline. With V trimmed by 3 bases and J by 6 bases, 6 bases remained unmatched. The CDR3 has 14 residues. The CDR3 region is CASSPNRGRGEQYF. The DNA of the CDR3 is TGTGCCAGCTCACCCAACAGGGGGCGCGGCGAGCAGTACTTC.

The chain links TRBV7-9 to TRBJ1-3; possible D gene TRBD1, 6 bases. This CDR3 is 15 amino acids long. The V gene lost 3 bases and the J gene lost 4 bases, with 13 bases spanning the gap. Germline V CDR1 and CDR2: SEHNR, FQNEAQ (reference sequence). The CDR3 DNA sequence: TGTGCCAGCAGCTTCCAAAACAGGGAAGGAAACACCATATATTTT. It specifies CASSFQNREGNTIYF.

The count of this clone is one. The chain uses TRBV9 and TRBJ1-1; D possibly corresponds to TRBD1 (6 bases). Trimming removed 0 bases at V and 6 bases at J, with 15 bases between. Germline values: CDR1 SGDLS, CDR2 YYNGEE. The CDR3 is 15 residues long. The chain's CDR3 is CASSVAPQGWAEAFF. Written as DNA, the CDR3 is TGTGCCAGCAGCGTAGCTCCACAGGGCTGGGCTGAAGCTTTCTTT.

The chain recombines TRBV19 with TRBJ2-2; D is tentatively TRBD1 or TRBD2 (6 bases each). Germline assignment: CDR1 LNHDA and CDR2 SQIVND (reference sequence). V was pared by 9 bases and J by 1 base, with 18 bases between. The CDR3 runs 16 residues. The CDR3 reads CASHGGALQNTGELFF. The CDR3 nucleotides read TGTGCCAGCCACGGGGGCGCACTACAGAACACCGGGGAGCTGTTTTTT.

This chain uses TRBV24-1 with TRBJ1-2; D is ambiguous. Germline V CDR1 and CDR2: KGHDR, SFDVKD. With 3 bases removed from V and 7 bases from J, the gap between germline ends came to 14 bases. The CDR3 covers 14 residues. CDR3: CATSDGSGGTGYTF. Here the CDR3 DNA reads TGTGCCACCAGTGATGGATCAGGAGGAACTGGCTACACCTTC.

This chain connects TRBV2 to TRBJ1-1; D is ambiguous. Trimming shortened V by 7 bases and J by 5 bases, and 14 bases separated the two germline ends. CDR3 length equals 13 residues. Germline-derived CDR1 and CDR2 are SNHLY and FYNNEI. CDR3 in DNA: TGTGCCAGCACGGCGGGCGCGGGAACTGAAGCTTTCTTT. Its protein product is CASTAGAGTEAFF. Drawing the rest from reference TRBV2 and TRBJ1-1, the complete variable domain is EPEVTQTPSHQVTQMGQEVILRCVPISNHLYFYWYRQILGQKVEFLVSFYNNEISEKSEIFDDQFSVERPDGSNFTLKIRSTKLEDSAMYFCASTAGAGTEAFFGQGTRLTVV.

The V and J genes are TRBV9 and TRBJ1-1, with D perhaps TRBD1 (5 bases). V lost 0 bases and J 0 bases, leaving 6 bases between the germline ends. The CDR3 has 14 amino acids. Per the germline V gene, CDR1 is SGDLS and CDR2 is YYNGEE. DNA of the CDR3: TGTGCCAGCAGCGTAGGGGGCATGAACACTGAAGCTTTCTTT. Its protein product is CASSVGGMNTEAFF.

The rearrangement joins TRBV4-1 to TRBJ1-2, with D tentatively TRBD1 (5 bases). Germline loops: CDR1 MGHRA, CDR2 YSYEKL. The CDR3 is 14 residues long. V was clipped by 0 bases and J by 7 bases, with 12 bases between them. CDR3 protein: CASSQEGQGRGYTF. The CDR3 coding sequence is TGCGCCAGCAGCCAAGAAGGGCAGGGACGTGGCTACACCTTC.

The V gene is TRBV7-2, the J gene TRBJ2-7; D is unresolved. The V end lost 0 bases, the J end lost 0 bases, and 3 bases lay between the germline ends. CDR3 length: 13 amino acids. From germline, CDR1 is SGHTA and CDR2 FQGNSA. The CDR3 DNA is TGTGCCAGCAGCTTAGCGGCCTCCTACGAGCAGTACTTC. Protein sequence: CASSLAASYEQYF.

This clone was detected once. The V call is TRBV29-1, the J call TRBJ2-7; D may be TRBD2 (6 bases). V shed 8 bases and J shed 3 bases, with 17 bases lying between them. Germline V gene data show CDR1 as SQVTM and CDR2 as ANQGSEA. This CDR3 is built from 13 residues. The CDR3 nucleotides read TGCAGCACATCGCAGGGCGGGGACTACGAGCAGTACTTC. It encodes CSTSQGGDYEQYF.

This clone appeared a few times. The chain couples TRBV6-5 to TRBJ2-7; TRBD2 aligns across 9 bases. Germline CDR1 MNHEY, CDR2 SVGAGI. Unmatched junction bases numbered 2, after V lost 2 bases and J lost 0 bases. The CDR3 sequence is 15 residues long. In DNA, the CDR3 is TGTGCCAGCAGTTACAGCGGGAGGAGCTCCTACGAGCAGTACTTC. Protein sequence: CASSYSGRSSYEQYF.

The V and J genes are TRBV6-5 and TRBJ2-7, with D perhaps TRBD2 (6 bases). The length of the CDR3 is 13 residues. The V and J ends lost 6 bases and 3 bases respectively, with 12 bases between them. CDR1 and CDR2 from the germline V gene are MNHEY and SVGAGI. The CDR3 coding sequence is TGTGCCAGCAGCCCCCCCGGGGGCTACGAGCAGTACTTC. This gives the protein CASSPPGGYEQYF.

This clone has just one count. In DNA form, the CDR3 reads TGTGCCAGCAGCCGGGGGGACCCCGATCATGGCTACACCTTC. This sequence encodes CASSRGDPDHGYTF. V and J are TRBV3-1 (or the pseudogene TRBV3-2) and TRBJ1-2; D is perhaps TRBD1 (5 bases). Looked up from germline, CDR1 is LGHDT and CDR2 is YNNKEL (reference sequence). V lost 4 bases and J 6 bases, leaving 15 bases between the germline ends. The CDR3 runs 14 residues.

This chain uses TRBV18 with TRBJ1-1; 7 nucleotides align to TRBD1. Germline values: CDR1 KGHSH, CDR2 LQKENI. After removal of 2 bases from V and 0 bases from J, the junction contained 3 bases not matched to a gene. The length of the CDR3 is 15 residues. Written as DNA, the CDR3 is TGTGCCAGCTCACCAGGGACAGATCTGAACACTGAAGCTTTCTTT. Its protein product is CASSPGTDLNTEAFF.

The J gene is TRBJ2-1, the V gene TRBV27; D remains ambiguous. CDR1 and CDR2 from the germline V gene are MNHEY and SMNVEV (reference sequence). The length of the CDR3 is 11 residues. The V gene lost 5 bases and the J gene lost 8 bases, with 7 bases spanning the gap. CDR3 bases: TGTGCCAGCAGTGCGAACGATGAGCAGTTCTTC. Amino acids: CASSANDEQFF.

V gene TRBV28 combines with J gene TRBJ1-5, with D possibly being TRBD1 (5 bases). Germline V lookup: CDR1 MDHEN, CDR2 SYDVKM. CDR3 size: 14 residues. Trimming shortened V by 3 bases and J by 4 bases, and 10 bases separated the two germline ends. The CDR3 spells CASSFRAGNQPQHF. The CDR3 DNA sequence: TGTGCCAGCAGTTTTAGGGCAGGGAATCAGCCCCAGCATTTT. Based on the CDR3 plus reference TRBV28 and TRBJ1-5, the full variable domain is DVKVTQSSRYLVKRTGEKVFLECVQDMDHENMFWYRQDPGLGLRLIYFSYDVKMKEKGDIPEGYSVSREKKERFSLILESASTNQTSMYLCASSFRAGNQPQHFGDGTRLSIL.

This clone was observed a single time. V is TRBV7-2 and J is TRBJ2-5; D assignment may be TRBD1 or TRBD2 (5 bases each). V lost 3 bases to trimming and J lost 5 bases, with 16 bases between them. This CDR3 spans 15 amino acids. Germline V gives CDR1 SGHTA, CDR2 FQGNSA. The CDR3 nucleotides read TGTGCCAGCAGCTTTATAAGACAGTGGGAGGAGACCCAGTACTTC. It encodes CASSFIRQWEETQYF.

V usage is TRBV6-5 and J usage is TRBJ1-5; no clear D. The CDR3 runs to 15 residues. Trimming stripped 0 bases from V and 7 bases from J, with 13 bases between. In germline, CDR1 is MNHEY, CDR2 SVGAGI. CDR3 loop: CASSYSGALDQPQHF. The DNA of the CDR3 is TGTGCCAGCAGTTACTCGGGCGCTCTTGACCAGCCCCAGCATTTT.

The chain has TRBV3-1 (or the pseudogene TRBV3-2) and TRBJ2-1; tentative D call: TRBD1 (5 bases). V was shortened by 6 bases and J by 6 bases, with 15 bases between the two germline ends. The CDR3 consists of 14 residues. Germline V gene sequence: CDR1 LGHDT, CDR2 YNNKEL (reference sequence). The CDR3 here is CASSRGAGINEQFF. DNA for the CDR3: TGTGCCAGCAGTCGTGGGGCAGGGATCAATGAGCAGTTCTTC.

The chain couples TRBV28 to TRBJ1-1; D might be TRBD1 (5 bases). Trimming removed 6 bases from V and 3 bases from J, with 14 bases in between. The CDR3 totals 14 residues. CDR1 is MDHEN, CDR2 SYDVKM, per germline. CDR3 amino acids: CASSPHSGHTEAFF. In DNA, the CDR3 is TGTGCCAGCAGCCCACACTCGGGGCACACTGAAGCTTTCTTT. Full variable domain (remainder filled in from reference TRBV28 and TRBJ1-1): DVKVTQSSRYLVKRTGEKVFLECVQDMDHENMFWYRQDPGLGLRLIYFSYDVKMKEKGDIPEGYSVSREKKERFSLILESASTNQTSMYLCASSPHSGHTEAFFGQGTRLTVV.

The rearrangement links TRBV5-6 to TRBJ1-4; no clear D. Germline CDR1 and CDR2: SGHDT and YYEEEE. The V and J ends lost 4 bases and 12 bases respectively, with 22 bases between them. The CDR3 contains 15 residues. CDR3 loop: CASSPDGLGGSELFF. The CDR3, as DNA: TGTGCCAGCAGCCCTGATGGCTTAGGAGGGTCGGAACTGTTTTTT.

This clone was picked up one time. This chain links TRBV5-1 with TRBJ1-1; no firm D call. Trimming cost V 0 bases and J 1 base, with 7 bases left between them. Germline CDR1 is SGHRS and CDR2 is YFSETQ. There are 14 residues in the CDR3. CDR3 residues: CASSLEPRNTEAFF. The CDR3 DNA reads TGCGCCAGCAGCTTGGAACCGAGGAACACTGAAGCTTTCTTT.

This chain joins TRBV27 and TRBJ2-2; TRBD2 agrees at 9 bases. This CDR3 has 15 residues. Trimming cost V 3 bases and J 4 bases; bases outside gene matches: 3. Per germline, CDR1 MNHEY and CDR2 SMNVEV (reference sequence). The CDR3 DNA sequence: TGTGCCAGCAGTTTTGTAGCGGGAGTCACCGGGGAGCTGTTTTTT. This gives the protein CASSFVAGVTGELFF.